These T cell receptor beta chains were read from a single sample in a study of cytomegalovirus exposure and HLA in healthy donors. TCRdb's table, derived via immunoSEQ multiplex PCR, lists solely in-frame clones and lacks some. The data hold 150,000 to 200,000 clones, with more than 75% observed a single time. The sample comprised PBMCs. The source of these receptors is a woman younger than 35 in good health and CMV-seronegative. CDR3s include the opening cysteine and the closing phenylalanine or tryptophan. Fields, in order: D gene, V gene, clone size, J gene, CDR3 DNA, CDR3 protein. A D gene is named only where the DNA matches it firmly. Size tells how often a clone was seen (once, few, many) or the class of an expanded clone, and some rows leave it out.

d_call: TRBD1; v_call: TRBV7-6; clone_size: -; j_call: TRBJ2-7; cdr3_nt: TGTGCCAGCAGCTTATTTCCGGGACAGGGCAACTACGAGCAGTACTTC; cdr3_aa: CASSLFPGQGNYEQYF
d_call: -; v_call: TRBV13; clone_size: -; j_call: TRBJ2-1; cdr3_nt: TGTGCCAGCAGCTTATTGCAGATTACCTCCAATGAGCAGTTCTTC; cdr3_aa: CASSLLQITSNEQFF
d_call: -; v_call: TRBV28; clone_size: -; j_call: TRBJ1-2; cdr3_nt: TGTGCCAGCAGTTTTCGCGGAGGAGCTAACTATGGCTACACCTTC; cdr3_aa: CASSFRGGANYGYTF
d_call: TRBD2; v_call: TRBV5-4; clone_size: -; j_call: TRBJ2-3; cdr3_nt: TGTGCCAGCAGCTTACAGCGGGGGGCGGGCACAGATACGCAGTATTTT; cdr3_aa: CASSLQRGAGTDTQYF
d_call: -; v_call: TRBV30; clone_size: once; j_call: TRBJ1-5; cdr3_nt: TGTGCCTGGAGTCTGCGCGGAAATCAGCCCCAGCATTTT; cdr3_aa: CAWSLRGNQPQHF
d_call: -; v_call: TRBV21-1; clone_size: -; j_call: TRBJ2-5; cdr3_nt: TGTGCCAGCACCGAAAGGGAGGGACGGCTAGAAGAGACCCAGTACTTC; cdr3_aa: CASTEREGRLEETQYF
d_call: TRBD1; v_call: TRBV5-6; clone_size: -; j_call: TRBJ1-5; cdr3_nt: TGTGCCAGCAGCTTGTATGGGACAGCGCTCGGTCAGCCCCAGCATTTT; cdr3_aa: CASSLYGTALGQPQHF
d_call: -; v_call: TRBV2; clone_size: -; j_call: TRBJ1-4; cdr3_nt: TGTGCCAGCAGTGAATTGGGGGCGCAGGCTAATGAAAAACTGTTTTTT; cdr3_aa: CASSELGAQANEKLFF
d_call: TRBD2; v_call: TRBV5-1; clone_size: few; j_call: TRBJ2-2; cdr3_nt: TGCGCCAGCAGCTTACTAGCGGGCCTGAACACCGGGGAGCTGTTTTTT; cdr3_aa: CASSLLAGLNTGELFF
d_call: TRBD1; v_call: TRBV30; clone_size: -; j_call: TRBJ1-3; cdr3_nt: TGTGCCTGGAGTCCCCGGGACAGAATTTCTGGAAACACCATATATTTT; cdr3_aa: CAWSPRDRISGNTIYF
d_call: TRBD2; v_call: TRBV5-1; clone_size: -; j_call: TRBJ2-1; cdr3_nt: TGCGCCAGCAGCTTTGGCGGGAGCTCCTACAATGAGCAGTTCTTC; cdr3_aa: CASSFGGSSYNEQFF
d_call: TRBD2; v_call: TRBV6-5; clone_size: -; j_call: TRBJ2-1; cdr3_nt: TGTGCCAGCAGCCCTAGGACTAGAGATAATGAGCAGTTCTTC; cdr3_aa: CASSPRTRDNEQFF
d_call: -; v_call: TRBV30; clone_size: -; j_call: TRBJ1-1; cdr3_nt: TGTGCCTGGACAGGGGTGAACACTGAAGCTTTCTTT; cdr3_aa: CAWTGVNTEAFF
d_call: -; v_call: TRBV4-1; clone_size: -; j_call: TRBJ2-5; cdr3_nt: TGCGCCAGCAGCCAAGGTCCAGGGACCCAGTACTTC; cdr3_aa: CASSQGPGTQYF
d_call: TRBD2; v_call: TRBV5-1; clone_size: -; j_call: TRBJ2-5; cdr3_nt: TGCGCCAGCAGCTTACCCGGAGGGCTAGCGGGAAAGGAGACCCAGTACTTC; cdr3_aa: CASSLPGGLAGKETQYF
d_call: -; v_call: TRBV7-9; clone_size: -; j_call: TRBJ2-3; cdr3_nt: TGTGCCAGCAGCAACCCCCCCCCTGACGGGAGTACAAGAACAGATACGCAGTATTTT; cdr3_aa: CASSNPPPDGSTRTDTQYF
d_call: -; v_call: TRBV30; clone_size: -; j_call: TRBJ1-1; cdr3_nt: TGTGCCTGGAAACAGGGAGTTCGGACTGAAGCTTTCTTT; cdr3_aa: CAWKQGVRTEAFF
d_call: -; v_call: TRBV7-7; clone_size: -; j_call: TRBJ2-5; cdr3_nt: TGTGCTAGCAGCCCGATGGAGCAAGAGACCCAGTACTTC; cdr3_aa: CASSPMEQETQYF
d_call: TRBD1; v_call: TRBV5-6; clone_size: -; j_call: TRBJ2-7; cdr3_nt: TGTGCCAGCAGCTCCGGGACAGCTATCTACGAGCAGTACTTC; cdr3_aa: CASSSGTAIYEQYF
d_call: TRBD1; v_call: TRBV28; clone_size: -; j_call: TRBJ1-2; cdr3_nt: TGTGCCAGCGCTAACCCGTGGGGACAGGGGTATGGCTACACCTTC; cdr3_aa: CASANPWGQGYGYTF
d_call: -; v_call: TRBV2; clone_size: -; j_call: TRBJ1-1; cdr3_nt: TGTGCCAGCGCCGGACAGCCGGTTGGCACTGAAGCTTTCTTT; cdr3_aa: CASAGQPVGTEAFF
d_call: TRBD1; v_call: TRBV6-1; clone_size: -; j_call: TRBJ2-5; cdr3_nt: TGTGCCAGCAGGGGACAGGCGATTTCGCAAGAGACCCAGTACTTC; cdr3_aa: CASRGQAISQETQYF
d_call: -; v_call: TRBV10-3; clone_size: -; j_call: TRBJ1-6; cdr3_nt: TGTGCCATCAGTGACCCTGACAGGCCGAGGGGACCCCTCCACTTT; cdr3_aa: CAISDPDRPRGPLHF
d_call: -; v_call: TRBV6-6; clone_size: -; j_call: TRBJ2-3; cdr3_nt: TGTGCCAGCAGAACGGGAGGCACAGATACGCAGTATTTT; cdr3_aa: CASRTGGTDTQYF
d_call: TRBD1; v_call: TRBV5-1; clone_size: -; j_call: TRBJ2-7; cdr3_nt: TGCGCCAGCAGCTTGGCAGGGGGCATGAGCGAGCAGTACTTC; cdr3_aa: CASSLAGGMSEQYF
d_call: TRBD2; v_call: TRBV30; clone_size: once; j_call: TRBJ2-3; cdr3_nt: TGTGCCTGGAGATCTACTAGGCTAGCGGGAGATACGCAGTATTTT; cdr3_aa: CAWRSTRLAGDTQYF
d_call: -; v_call: TRBV2; clone_size: -; j_call: TRBJ1-2; cdr3_nt: TGTGCCAGCAGCTTAAGCATTAGGAGTGGCTACACCTTC; cdr3_aa: CASSLSIRSGYTF
d_call: -; v_call: TRBV19; clone_size: -; j_call: TRBJ1-1; cdr3_nt: TGTGCCAGTAGTATGGGAGATCGGAGGAACACTGAAGCTTTCTTT; cdr3_aa: CASSMGDRRNTEAFF
d_call: TRBD1; v_call: TRBV6-1; clone_size: -; j_call: TRBJ1-2; cdr3_nt: TGTGCCAGCCTTGACAGGGGAGGGTATGGCTACACCTTC; cdr3_aa: CASLDRGGYGYTF
d_call: -; v_call: TRBV25-1; clone_size: -; j_call: TRBJ2-1; cdr3_nt: TGTGCCAGCAGTGAGGAGGGCATAGAACGCTCCTACAATGAGCAGTTCTTC; cdr3_aa: CASSEEGIERSYNEQFF
d_call: -; v_call: TRBV18; clone_size: -; j_call: TRBJ2-1; cdr3_nt: TGTGCCAGCTCACCAGCGGATCCCTACAATGAGCAGTTCTTC; cdr3_aa: CASSPADPYNEQFF
d_call: TRBD1; v_call: TRBV6-5; clone_size: -; j_call: TRBJ1-3; cdr3_nt: TGTGCCAGCAGTTACTCTCCGGGACAGGGAACGAACACCATATATTTT; cdr3_aa: CASSYSPGQGTNTIYF
d_call: TRBD2; v_call: TRBV19; clone_size: -; j_call: TRBJ2-5; cdr3_nt: TGTGCCAGTAGTCCCCCCGTCGCGGGGGGACAAGAGACCCAGTACTTC; cdr3_aa: CASSPPVAGGQETQYF
d_call: TRBD2; v_call: TRBV29-1; clone_size: -; j_call: TRBJ2-5; cdr3_nt: TGCAGCGTCCCGGGACTAGCGGGTGGAGAGACCCAGTACTTC; cdr3_aa: CSVPGLAGGETQYF
d_call: TRBD1; v_call: TRBV7-2; clone_size: -; j_call: TRBJ1-2; cdr3_nt: TGTGCCAGCAGCTCCCCGGGACAGGGAAACTATGGCTACACCTTC; cdr3_aa: CASSSPGQGNYGYTF
d_call: -; v_call: TRBV2; clone_size: -; j_call: TRBJ1-2; cdr3_nt: TGTGCCAGCAGGAGGGGGATGTATGGCTACACCTTC; cdr3_aa: CASRRGMYGYTF
d_call: -; v_call: TRBV28; clone_size: -; j_call: TRBJ2-3; cdr3_nt: TGTGCCAGCAACAGAGGGGGGGCGAACACAGATACGCAGTATTTT; cdr3_aa: CASNRGGANTDTQYF
d_call: TRBD1; v_call: TRBV19; clone_size: -; j_call: TRBJ2-2; cdr3_nt: TGTGCCAGTAGTTTCGGGACAGGGGAGGCCGGGGAGCTGTTTTTT; cdr3_aa: CASSFGTGEAGELFF
d_call: TRBD2; v_call: TRBV4-1; clone_size: -; j_call: TRBJ2-1; cdr3_nt: TGCGCCAGCAGGGGAGGGGAGGGATCCTACAATGAGCAGTTCTTC; cdr3_aa: CASRGGEGSYNEQFF
d_call: -; v_call: TRBV6-1; clone_size: -; j_call: TRBJ1-5; cdr3_nt: TGTGCCAGCCGCGTCAGGGCCAATCAGCCCCAGCATTTT; cdr3_aa: CASRVRANQPQHF
d_call: TRBD2; v_call: TRBV27; clone_size: -; j_call: TRBJ2-7; cdr3_nt: TGTGCCAGCAGGGCGGGAGTAGCTTACGAGCAGTACTTC; cdr3_aa: CASRAGVAYEQYF
d_call: TRBD1; v_call: TRBV10-1; clone_size: -; j_call: TRBJ1-4; cdr3_nt: TGCGCCAGCAGTGACGGACAGGGGATGGAAAAACTGTTTTTT; cdr3_aa: CASSDGQGMEKLFF
d_call: TRBD1; v_call: TRBV4-1; clone_size: -; j_call: TRBJ1-5; cdr3_nt: TGCGCCAGCAGCCGAGGGACAGGGTGGGGGGATAGCAATCAGCCCCAGCATTTT; cdr3_aa: CASSRGTGWGDSNQPQHF
d_call: -; v_call: TRBV5-4; clone_size: -; j_call: TRBJ1-2; cdr3_nt: TGTGCCAGCAGCGGTGCAGGGAACTATGGCTACACCTTC; cdr3_aa: CASSGAGNYGYTF
d_call: -; v_call: TRBV7-8; clone_size: -; j_call: TRBJ2-7; cdr3_nt: TGTGCCAGCAGCCCCGGCGGGGGCAATTCCTACGAGCAGTACTTC; cdr3_aa: CASSPGGGNSYEQYF
d_call: TRBD2; v_call: TRBV15; clone_size: -; j_call: TRBJ2-1; cdr3_nt: TGTGCCACCAGCTACAGCGGGAGGGGCTACAATGAGCAGTTCTTC; cdr3_aa: CATSYSGRGYNEQFF